Presented here are 17 T cell receptor beta chains from one specimen sequenced in a study of CD8+ T cells in alopecia areata (dated by TCRdb to the late 2010s). The library was produced with the immunoSEQ multiplex PCR assay. RNA was extracted from all samples and reverse transcribed into cDNA as template for TCR sequencing. TCRdb limited this immuneACCESS table to in-frame rearrangements with V and J called. A share of clones is missing; checked studies link under half to unresolved V genes, and the rest is unexplained. The sample table records some 180,000 clones; 53% of these occur just once. 11% of the sample comes from the top ten. This sample's time point label indicates: 20 to 30 weeks on oral tofacitinib. The meaning of the sample's treatment or condition label: oral pan-JAK inhibitor, 5-10 mg twice daily. The sequenced sample was CD8+ T cells sorted from blood, obtained at week 24, from a patient treated with tofacitinib. The receptors originated from a human donor with alopecia areata.

In nucleotides, the CDR3 is TGTGCCAGCAGCTTAGTGGCTAGCGGGGAAGAGACCCAGTACTTC. Encoded protein: CASSLVASGEETQYF. The V call is TRBV7-6, the J call TRBJ2-5, with 9 nucleotides matching TRBD2. The CDR3 covers 15 residues. Germline CDR1 and CDR2: SGHVS and FNYEAQ. V was clipped by 1 base and J by 3 bases; unmatched bases: 3.

This clone was observed a handful of times. V gene TRBV19 combines with J gene TRBJ1-1; tentative D call: TRBD1 (5 bases). Germline CDR1 reads LNHDA; CDR2 reads SQIVND (reference sequence). The ends were cut back, 7 bases at V and 1 base at J, with 10 bases in the middle. The CDR3 spans 13 residues. CDR3 amino acids: CASTYGGNTEAFF. CDR3 coding DNA: TGTGCCAGTACCTATGGGGGGAACACTGAAGCTTTCTTT.

The chain links TRBV6-6 to TRBJ2-1, with D uncertain. This CDR3 spans 13 amino acids. Trimming took off 4 bases at V and 9 bases at J, with 13 bases between the two ends. Germline V gene sequence: CDR1 MNHNY, CDR2 SVGAGI (reference sequence). The CDR3 bases are TGTGCCAGCAGTTTTTCTAAAGGTGGTGAGCAGTTCTTC. It specifies CASSFSKGGEQFF.

The chain couples TRBV4-3 to TRBJ2-3; a weak D match, TRBD2 (5 bases). The V gene lost 1 base and the J gene lost 2 bases, with 10 bases spanning the gap. CDR1 LGHNA and CDR2 YSLEER come from the germline V gene. The CDR3 totals 15 residues. CDR3: CASSQVEGPTDTQYF. CDR3 bases: TGCGCCAGCAGCCAAGTAGAGGGTCCCACAGATACGCAGTATTTT.

Only a few counts were recorded for this clone. CDR3 loop: CSVDRDLWIYGYTF. In DNA, the CDR3 is TGCAGCGTTGATCGGGACCTATGGATCTATGGCTACACCTTC. This chain links TRBV29-1 with TRBJ1-2; a weak D match, TRBD1 (5 bases). Germline V CDR1 and CDR2: SQVTM, ANQGSEA. CDR3 length equals 14 residues. V was pared by 3 bases and J by 4 bases, with 15 bases between.

This chain connects TRBV6-5 to TRBJ2-7, with 10 bases matching TRBD1. The CDR3 extends over 15 amino acids. Germline trimming cut 5 bases from V and 1 base from J; bases unmatched to any gene: 5. Germline CDR1 is MNHEY and CDR2 is SVGAGI. This CDR3 reads CASSMGQGKSYEQYF. DNA of the CDR3: TGTGCCAGCAGTATGGGACAGGGGAAATCCTACGAGCAGTACTTC.

This clone occurred a few times. The sample holds other DNA sequences that translate to the same CDR3. The V call is TRBV5-4, the J call TRBJ2-1; no clear D. The germline V gene encodes CDR1 SGHNT and CDR2 YYREEE (reference sequence). This CDR3 is built from 13 residues. V was pared by 1 base and J by 4 bases, with 6 bases between. The CDR3 coding sequence is TGTGCCAGCAGCTTGTGGGGATACAATGAGCAGTTCTTC. Its translation: CASSLWGYNEQFF.

This clone came up once. The CDR3 protein is CASSPSGGAQDTQYF. The CDR3, as DNA: TGTGCCAGCAGCCCCAGCGGGGGGGCCCAGGATACGCAGTATTTT. This chain links TRBV9 with TRBJ2-3; 10 bases line up with TRBD2. Germline lookup yields CDR1 SGDLS and CDR2 YYNGEE. Trimming at V came to 4 bases and at J to 6 bases, leaving 8 bases not matched to a gene. This CDR3 has 15 residues.

The chain links TRBV4-3 to TRBJ2-2; D ambiguous. There are 15 residues in the CDR3. V was cut by 1 base and J by 5 bases, with 11 bases left in between. Germline V gene lookup returns CDR1 LGHNA and CDR2 YSLEER. CDR3 in amino acids: CASSQVDGVTGELFF. DNA for the CDR3: TGCGCCAGCAGCCAAGTAGATGGAGTAACCGGGGAGCTGTTTTTT.

V gene TRBV5-1 combines with J gene TRBJ2-1; 16 nucleotides match TRBD2. V lost 7 bases to trimming and J lost 9 bases; unmatched junction nucleotides: 10. The CDR3 consists of 16 residues. In germline, CDR1 is SGHRS, CDR2 YFSETQ. The CDR3 here is CASSPGTSGGASEQFF. CDR3 coding DNA: TGCGCCAGCTCCCCCGGGACTAGCGGGGGGGCAAGTGAGCAGTTCTTC.

This clone was counted only a few times. The chain recombines TRBV27 with TRBJ1-5, with D hard to call. V was pared by 1 base and J by 3 bases, with 4 bases between. Germline V gene data show CDR1 as MNHEY and CDR2 as SMNVEV (reference sequence). This CDR3 has 13 amino acids. This chain's CDR3 is CASSLYNNQPQHF. The DNA of the CDR3 is TGTGCCAGCAGTTTATACAACAATCAGCCCCAGCATTTT.

The chain is built from TRBV6-5 and TRBJ1-1, with D tentatively TRBD1 (5 bases). The germline V gene has CDR1 MNHEY and CDR2 SVGAGI. Trimming removed 4 bases at V and 5 bases at J, with 11 bases between. The CDR3 contains 13 residues. This CDR3 reads CASSFSRTTEAFF. CDR3 DNA sequence: TGTGCCAGCAGTTTCAGCAGGACAACTGAAGCTTTCTTT.

This clone occurred a few times. This chain links TRBV29-1 with TRBJ2-5; 8 bases are shared with TRBD1. V was pared by 3 bases and J by 3 bases, with 0 bases of the junction left unmatched. CDR1 and CDR2 (germline): SQVTM, ANQGSEA. This CDR3 region has 12 residues. As DNA, the CDR3 is TGCAGCGTTGAGGACAGGGAAGAGACCCAGTACTTC. The encoded protein is CSVEDREETQYF. The full variable domain, in which reference TRBV29-1 and TRBJ2-5 provide the parts outside the CDR3, is SAVISQKPSRDICQRGTSLTIQCQVDSQVTMMFWYRQQPGQSLTLIATANQGSEATYESGFVIDKFPISRPNLTFSTLTVSNMSPEDSSIYLCSVEDREETQYFGPGTRLLVL.

This CDR3 is CASSVEGGGQPQHF. The CDR3 nucleotides are TGTGCCAGCAGCGTAGAGGGTGGGGGTCAGCCCCAGCATTTT. The rearrangement joins TRBV9 to TRBJ1-5; D is perhaps TRBD1 (5 bases). Trimming left V 0 bases short and J 6 bases short, with 10 bases between. The length of the CDR3 is 14 residues. Germline V CDR1 and CDR2: SGDLS, YYNGEE.

This clone has just a few counts. The V call is TRBV10-3, the J call TRBJ2-3; D may correspond to TRBD1 or TRBD2 (5 bases each). Trimming took 3 bases from V and 0 from J, leaving 7 bases between them. CDR3 length: 14 residues. The germline V gene encodes CDR1 ENHRY and CDR2 SYGVKD. The CDR3 here is CAISERDSTDTQYF. Here the CDR3 DNA reads TGTGCCATCAGTGAAAGGGACAGCACAGATACGCAGTATTTT.

This rearrangement joins TRBV9 to TRBJ2-7, with 9 bases aligning to TRBD1. The V gene end was trimmed by 3 bases and the J gene end by 3 bases; junction bases not matched to a gene: 4. This CDR3 spans 14 amino acids. Germline V CDR1 and CDR2: SGDLS, YYNGEE. The CDR3 loop is CASSAGTGYYEQYF. The CDR3 nucleotides are TGTGCCAGCAGCGCCGGGACAGGGTACTACGAGCAGTACTTC.

Concerning this clone: Other DNA sequences in this specimen translate into the identical CDR3. V and J are TRBV30 and TRBJ2-7; TRBD1 matches 9 bases. The CDR3 has 13 amino acids. Losses at the gene ends were 3 bases for V and 3 bases for J; bases not matched to a gene: 3. From germline, CDR1 is GTSNPN and CDR2 SVGIG (reference sequence). The DNA of the CDR3 is TGTGCCTGGAGCTCGGGACAGGGCTACGAGCAGTACTTC. Translating gives CAWSSGQGYEQYF. Together with reference TRBV30 and TRBJ2-7, the CDR3 gives the full variable domain: SQTIHQWPATLVQPVGSPLSLECTVEGTSNPNLYWYRQAAGRGLQLLFYSVGIGQISSEVPQNLSASRPQDRQFILSSKKLLLSDSGFYLCAWSSGQGYEQYFGPGTRLTVT.